The 20 T cell receptor beta chains listed next were all sequenced from one sample in a study of T cells in Graves' hyperthyroidism and ophthalmopathy. RNA transcripts provided the source from which TCR beta CDR3 regions were amplified. HTBI primers were the set used in a first-round RT-PCR of the TCR CDR3. One entry per CDR3 protein, called by TCRdb with MiXCR from the multiplex PCR reads. The repertoire holds about 480,000 distinct CDR3 sequences, around 15% seen once, with roughly 17% in the top ten. The specimen was blood. These receptors all stem from a woman aged 18 to 35 with Graves' hyperthyroidism.

The chain joins TRBV5-1 to TRBJ1-3; 9 bases align to TRBD1. The CDR3 extends over 15 amino acids. The trim removed 5 bases at V and 2 bases at J, leaving 5 bases unmatched. Per germline, CDR1 SGHRS and CDR2 YFSETQ. The CDR3 here is CASSPNRGPGNTIYF. CDR3 coding DNA: TGCGCCAGCAGTCCCAACAGGGGGCCTGGAAACACCATATATTTT.

This clonotype was seen repeatedly, ten times or more. The V call is TRBV18, the J call TRBJ2-7, with 9 bases lining up with TRBD1. The CDR3 runs to 15 residues. The junction had 2 bases not matched to a gene; V was cut back by 0 bases and J by 2 bases. Germline V gene data show CDR1 as KGHSH and CDR2 as LQKENI. The CDR3, as DNA: TGTGCCAGCTCACCACCGGGACAGGGTCCCTACGAGCAGTACGTC. Its protein is CASSPPGQGPYEQYV.

This clonotype was counted ten times or more. The chain employs TRBV20-1 and TRBJ1-1; D is possibly TRBD1 (5 bases). Germline-derived CDR1 and CDR2 are DFQATT and SNEGSKA (reference sequence). Trimming stripped 1 base from V and 4 bases from J, with 10 bases between. The length of the CDR3 is 13 residues. CDR3 residues: CSARVGGTTEAFF. Here the CDR3 DNA reads TGCAGTGCTAGAGTTGGGGGGACCACTGAAGCTTTCTTT.

On this clonotype itself: A single base separates this from a much larger clone, so it may be a read error. In DNA form, the CDR3 reads TGTGCCAGCAGTTATGTGAGGAGGGTAGCGGGAGGACCGAGCACCGGGGAGCTGTTTTTT. Protein product: CASSYVRRVAGGPSTGELFF. This chain uses TRBV6-2 or TRBV6-3 with TRBJ2-2; 10 bases match TRBD2. This CDR3 is 20 amino acids long. J gave up 4 bases and V 3 bases, and 17 bases lay outside the gene matches. Germline V gene data show CDR1 as MNHEY and CDR2 as SVGEGT.

In its sample, this clonotype was seen many times. V gene TRBV6-1 combines with J gene TRBJ2-3; the D gene could be TRBD1 or TRBD2 (5 bases each). Per germline, CDR1 MNHNS and CDR2 SASEGT. The CDR3 has 15 residues. Trimming pared 3 bases from V and 9 bases from J, leaving 19 bases between. CDR3 in amino acids: CASSDSGTQGATQYF. DNA for the CDR3: TGTGCCAGCAGTGACTCCGGGACGCAGGGTGCGACGCAGTATTTT.

This clonotype has ten or more counts. The rearrangement joins TRBV10-2 to TRBJ2-1; 11 positions match TRBD2. The CDR3 is 16 amino acids. With 5 bases clipped from V and 3 bases from J, the junction kept 6 bases outside the gene matches. Germline values: CDR1 WSHSY, CDR2 SAAADI. CDR3 region: CASSPGTSGNYNEQFF. CDR3 DNA: TGCGCCAGCAGTCCCGGGACTAGCGGAAACTACAATGAGCAGTTCTTC.

About this clonotype: A read error is possible here, since a much larger clone lies one base away. CDR3 sequence reads: CATSDISDTQYF. The CDR3 bases are TGTGCCACCAGTGATATTTCAGATACGCAGTATTTT. The rearrangement joins TRBV24-1 to TRBJ2-3; D is unresolved. Germline lookup yields CDR1 KGHDR and CDR2 SFDVKD. The CDR3 runs 12 residues. With 3 bases removed from V and 4 bases from J, the gap between germline ends came to 4 bases.

The chain recombines TRBV7-9 with TRBJ2-1; D may correspond to TRBD1 or TRBD2 (5 bases each). The V end was cut by 1 base, the J end by 6 bases, with 16 bases between. The CDR3 sequence is 16 residues long. Germline CDR1 reads SEHNR; CDR2 reads FQNEAQ (reference sequence). CDR3 in DNA: TGTGCCAGCAGCTTAGGAGGGACGCGAGTAGGCAATGAGCAGTTCTTC. Its translation: CASSLGGTRVGNEQFF. Variable domain in full (rest from reference TRBV7-9 and TRBJ2-1): DTGVSQNPRHKITKRGQNVTFRCDPISEHNRLYWYRQTLGQGPEFLTYFQNEAQLEKSRLLSDRFSAERPKGSFSTLEIQRTEQGDSAMYLCASSLGGTRVGNEQFFGPGTRLTVL.

This clonotype occurred many times. The genes are TRBV7-9 and TRBJ2-3; TRBD2 matches 7 bases. The CDR3 loop spans 14 amino acids. The germline V gene encodes CDR1 SEHNR and CDR2 FQNEAQ (reference sequence). Trimming cost V 2 bases and J 6 bases; bases outside gene matches: 5. CDR3 sequence: CASSLSAGEDTQYF. CDR3 nucleotides: TGTGCCAGCAGCTTAAGTGCGGGAGAGGATACGCAGTATTTT. The full variable domain, completed using reference TRBV7-9 and TRBJ2-3, is DTGVSQNPRHKITKRGQNVTFRCDPISEHNRLYWYRQTLGQGPEFLTYFQNEAQLEKSRLLSDRFSAERPKGSFSTLEIQRTEQGDSAMYLCASSLSAGEDTQYFGPGTRLTVL.

This clonotype was recorded a few times. The rearrangement joins TRBV18 to TRBJ1-1; maybe TRBD1 (6 bases). The germline V gene has CDR1 KGHSH and CDR2 LQKENI. V was clipped by 3 bases and J by 0 bases, with 11 bases between them. The length of the CDR3 is 15 residues. The CDR3 DNA follows: TGTGCCAGCTCACCGGGACACCCAATGAACACTGAAGCTTTCTTT. This encodes CASSPGHPMNTEAFF.

The chain joins TRBV24-1 to TRBJ2-1; 7 nucleotides align to TRBD2. Trimming removed 3 bases from V and 0 bases from J; junction bases left unmatched: 1. The germline CDR1 and CDR2 sequences are KGHDR and SFDVKD. CDR3 size: 15 residues. CDR3 in DNA: TGTGCCACCAGTGATGAGCGGGGCTCCTACAATGAGCAGTTCTTC. Translation: CATSDERGSYNEQFF.

In its sample, this clonotype was seen many times. V and J are TRBV5-1 and TRBJ2-2, with D unresolved. Looked up from germline, CDR1 is SGHRS and CDR2 is YFSETQ. Between the trimmed V and J ends, which lost 0 bases and 4 bases, there was a span of 10 bases. This CDR3 is built from 15 residues. The CDR3 bases are TGCGCCAGCAGCTTGGTCACCCCGGGCACCGGGGAGCTGTTTTTT. This sequence encodes CASSLVTPGTGELFF.

The chain is built from TRBV12-3 or TRBV12-4 and TRBJ2-2; the D gene is possibly TRBD2 (5 bases). The CDR3 sequence is 13 residues long. Trimming shortened V by 7 bases and J by 5 bases, and 11 bases separated the two germline ends. The CDR3 here is CASKRMFTGELFF. In DNA form, the CDR3 reads TGTGCCAGCAAGCGGATGTTTACCGGGGAGCTGTTTTTT.

The chain carries TRBV11-2 and TRBJ2-1, with TRBD1 as a possible D gene (5 bases). CDR3 size: 14 residues. Trimming removed 1 base at V and 4 bases at J, with 8 bases between. Germline V gene sequence: CDR1 SGHAT, CDR2 FQNNGV. This CDR3 is CASSLVDRYNEQFF. In DNA form, the CDR3 reads TGTGCCAGCAGCTTAGTAGACAGATACAATGAGCAGTTCTTC.

As for this clonotype: An end of the junction differs from the germline gene, which may be a read error. V usage is TRBV15 and J usage is TRBJ1-4, with TRBD1 identical over 7 bases. CDR3 length: 15 residues. CDR1 is LNHNV, CDR2 YYDKDF, per germline (reference sequence). The CDR3 region is CATNRGGRGDEKLFF. The CDR3 DNA follows: TGTGCCACCAACAGAGGAGGCAGGGGGGATGAAAAACTGTTTTTT.

At least ten counts were recorded for this clonotype. The V gene is TRBV3-1, the J gene TRBJ2-7, with a possible D match to TRBD1 (6 bases). Germline V gene lookup returns CDR1 LGHDT and CDR2 YNNKEL (reference sequence). V shed 3 bases and J shed 4 bases, with 7 bases lying between them. The CDR3 loop spans 12 amino acids. In DNA form, the CDR3 reads TGTGCCAGCAGCCACAGGGGATACGAGCAGTACGTC. Translating gives CASSHRGYEQYV.

This clonotype was observed many times. The CDR3 region has the DNA TGCGCCAGCAGCCGCGGGGAGCTTGAAGCTTTCTTT. Translating it yields CASSRGELEAFF. The chain has TRBV5-1 and TRBJ1-1; D uncertain. Trimming took off 4 bases at V and 7 bases at J, with 11 bases between the two ends. The CDR3 is made up of 12 amino acids. CDR1 SGHRS and CDR2 YFSETQ come from the germline V gene.

This clonotype was recorded many times. The V gene is TRBV11-3, the J gene TRBJ2-7; 11 bases fit TRBD1. J lost 4 bases, V lost 7 bases, and 3 bases had no gene match. Germline V gene sequence: CDR1 SGHNT, CDR2 YENEEA. The CDR3 is 13 amino acids. As DNA, the CDR3 is TGTGCCAGCACCTGGGACAGGGGGTACGAGCAGTACTTC. Translated: CASTWDRGYEQYF.

The chain combines TRBV29-1 with TRBJ1-2; 8 bases line up with TRBD1. J was trimmed by 4 bases and V by 4 bases; bases with no gene match: 8. CDR3 length: 14 amino acids. Germline V gene sequence: CDR1 SQVTM, CDR2 ANQGSEA. CDR3: CSVVSFGQGYGYTF. CDR3 nucleotide sequence: TGCAGCGTTGTCTCCTTTGGACAGGGCTATGGCTACACCTTC. Combining the CDR3 with reference TRBV29-1 and TRBJ1-2 gives the whole variable domain SAVISQKPSRDICQRGTSLTIQCQVDSQVTMMFWYRQQPGQSLTLIATANQGSEATYESGFVIDKFPISRPNLTFSTLTVSNMSPEDSSIYLCSVVSFGQGYGYTFGSGTRLTVV.

In this sample, this clonotype turned up many times. This sequence joins TRBV28 and TRBJ1-2; D is unresolved. CDR1 and CDR2 from the germline V gene are MDHEN and SYDVKM. Deletions cut 7 bases from V and 2 bases from J, with 11 bases between. This CDR3 contains 13 residues. In DNA form, the CDR3 reads TGTGCCAGCACCTTACGGGAGAACTATGGCTACACCTTC. Translating gives CASTLRENYGYTF.